What follows are 12 T cell receptor beta chains derived from one specimen sequenced in a study of blood T cell repertoires in COVID-19. Sequencing used immunoSEQ multiplex PCR; TCRdb keeps in-frame clones, though not all of them. Among 150,000 or so clones, more than 70% were seen once, and the ten largest hold 13% to 15%. Sequencing input: peripheral blood. The receptors here all came from a man aged 18 to 30 with active or convalescent COVID-19.

The CDR3 spells CAWQSGTPNSPLHF. CDR3 nucleotides: TGTGCCTGGCAAAGTGGGACACCTAATTCACCCCTCCACTTT. The rearrangement links TRBV30 to TRBJ1-6, with a possible D match to TRBD1 (6 bases). This CDR3 comprises 14 residues. The V and J ends lost 5 bases and 6 bases respectively, with 14 bases between them. CDR1 and CDR2 (germline): GTSNPN, SVGIG (reference sequence).

This sequence joins TRBV7-8 and TRBJ1-6; tentatively, D is TRBD1 (6 bases). With 5 bases removed from V and 10 bases from J, the gap between germline ends came to 18 bases. The CDR3 sequence is 15 residues long. Germline V gives CDR1 SGHVS, CDR2 FQNEAQ. The CDR3 sequence: CASSTRAGAGSPLHF. In DNA, the CDR3 is TGTGCCAGCAGCACTAGAGCGGGGGCTGGGTCACCCCTCCACTTT.

V gene TRBV6-4 combines with J gene TRBJ1-2; possibly TRBD1 for D (6 bases). CDR1 is MRHNA and CDR2 is SNTAGT in the germline V gene. CDR3 size: 14 residues. Trimming cost V 4 bases and J 4 bases, with 13 bases left between them. For the CDR3, the DNA is TGTGCCAGCAGTGCGCAAAAGGACAGCTATGGCTACACCTTC. Translation: CASSAQKDSYGYTF.

This chain joins TRBV7-2 and TRBJ2-1; 7 bases are shared with TRBD2. In germline, CDR1 is SGHTA, CDR2 FQGNSA. V lost 5 bases, J lost 14 bases, and 12 bases stayed unmatched. There are 13 residues in the CDR3. This CDR3 is CASSSIGGRAEFF. For the CDR3, the DNA is TGTGCCAGCAGCAGTATCGGGGGGAGGGCGGAGTTCTTC.

The rearrangement joins TRBV6-6 to TRBJ1-3, with a weak D call TRBD1 (5 bases). Deletions cut 5 bases from V and 0 bases from J, with 14 bases between. From germline, CDR1 is MNHNY and CDR2 SVGAGI (reference sequence). The CDR3 sequence is 16 residues long. The CDR3 loop is CASSTWGAISGNTIYF. The DNA of the CDR3 is TGTGCCAGCAGTACATGGGGCGCTATCTCTGGAAACACCATATATTTT.

In regard to this clone: The junction differs from germline at one of its ends, possibly a read error. The chain couples TRBV3-1 (or the pseudogene TRBV3-2) to TRBJ2-7; 14 positions agree with TRBD2. The CDR3 has 15 residues. Germline V gives CDR1 LGHDT, CDR2 YNNKEL (reference sequence). In DNA, the CDR3 is TGTGCCAGCAGCCAAGGGACTAGCGGGAGGCTTCCCCCACTCTTC. This gives the protein CASSQGTSGRLPPLF.

V gene TRBV13 combines with J gene TRBJ1-6; D remains ambiguous. Germline V lookup: CDR1 PRHDT, CDR2 FYEKMQ (reference sequence). The CDR3 contains 12 residues. The V gene lost 5 bases and the J gene lost 14 bases, with 13 bases spanning the gap. The chain's CDR3 is CASSKRYSTLHF. The CDR3, as DNA: TGTGCCAGCAGCAAACGTTACAGTACCCTCCACTTT. The entire variable domain, with the rest obtained from reference TRBV13 and TRBJ1-6, is as follows: AAGVIQSPRHLIKEKRETATLKCYPIPRHDTVYWYQQGPGQDPQFLISFYEKMQSDKGSIPDRFSAQQFSDYHSELNMSSLELGDSALYFCASSKRYSTLHFGNGTRLTVT.

J is TRBJ1-1 and V is TRBV5-1, with 9 nucleotides matching TRBD1. The CDR3 covers 15 residues. The germline gives CDR1 SGHRS, CDR2 YFSETQ. Germline trimming cut 4 bases from V and 7 bases from J; bases unmatched to any gene: 11. The CDR3: CASSGVPGQGDEAFF. CDR3 coding DNA: TGCGCCAGCAGCGGTGTCCCGGGACAGGGAGATGAAGCTTTCTTT.

The chain joins TRBV21-1 to TRBJ1-2; whether TRBD1, the table's D call, matches the DNA was not checked. TRBV21-1 is given as a pseudogene. There are 13 residues in the CDR3. The CDR3 here is CATKHPGDYGYTF. The CDR3 region has the DNA TGTGCCACTAAGCACCCAGGGGATTATGGCTACACCTTC.

The chain joins TRBV29-1 to TRBJ1-2, with TRBD1 as a possible D gene (6 bases). Looked up from germline, CDR1 is SQVTM and CDR2 is ANQGSEA. The CDR3 spans 12 residues. V was cut by 7 bases and J by 4 bases, with 13 bases left in between. CDR3 region: CSALGGVYGYTF. The CDR3 coding sequence is TGCAGCGCCCTAGGGGGGGTCTATGGCTACACCTTC.

The chain links TRBV7-9 to TRBJ1-2; tentative D call: TRBD1 (5 bases). Germline V gives CDR1 SEHNR, CDR2 FQNEAQ (reference sequence). The CDR3 has 14 residues. The V and J ends lost 1 base and 5 bases respectively, with 11 bases between them. The CDR3: CASSLGQGPYGYTF. The CDR3 DNA sequence: TGTGCCAGCAGCTTAGGGCAGGGTCCATATGGCTACACCTTC.

This clone was observed a few times. This sequence joins TRBV6-1 and TRBJ1-3; 10 bases map to TRBD1. Germline assignment: CDR1 MNHNS and CDR2 SASEGT. The ends lost 4 bases at V and 5 bases at J; junction bases unmatched: 14. This CDR3 is built from 18 residues. CDR3 DNA: TGTGCCAGCAGTGCATATCACGCCGGGACAGGGGTGAGAAACACCATATATTTT. It codes for CASSAYHAGTGVRNTIYF.